The entry below gives a single T cell receptor (beta chain) sequence along with its context. Its antigen remains undetermined. Within one base of it there is no much larger clone, and no base qualities were kept. Patients with hyperthyroidism were aged 18 to 65 years, had been newly diagnosed, and had a disease duration of less than 2 months. Patients with other autoimmune diseases, uncontrolled infections, pregnancy or lactation were excluded. Clinical symptoms, serum thyroxine, TRAb, thyroid ultrasound and orbital computed tomography formed the basis of the diagnosis. Total RNA was extracted with Trizol reagent and quality-checked on an Agilent 2100 Bioanalyzer. The data stem from a study of Graves' ophthalmopathy and Graves' hyperthyroidism (dated by TCRdb to the late 2010s). Broadly, across the study: Hyperthyroidism was considered stable if no progression to ophthalmopathy occurred within 18 months of follow-up. The study used TCR beta repertoire signatures to distinguish Graves' ophthalmopathy from Graves' hyperthyroidism and to predict progression to ophthalmopathy. In total, under 150 blood samples were TCR-sequenced: 43 ophthalmopathy, approximately 80 hyperthyroidism and some 17 hyperthyroidism-to-ophthalmopathy patients. A discovery set of 95 to 100 patients (43 ophthalmopathy, fewer than 60 stable hyperthyroidism) was enrolled to explore V-J signatures distinguishing ophthalmopathy from hyperthyroidism. An independent validation cohort comprised 18 hyperthyroidism patients and over 15 patients who later progressed from hyperthyroidism to ophthalmopathy. In more than five hyperthyroidism patients, the T-cell repertoires found in thyroid tissue were compared with those found in blood. Following sample collection, hyperthyroidism patients were given methimazole at a starting dose of 30 mg daily, and ophthalmopathy patients were given high-dose intravenous methylprednisolone.

The full study reports these points: In validation, the model predicted ophthalmopathy progression with about 71% sensitivity and about 77% specificity; some twelve predicted patients were CT-confirmed with GO in a median of 6.5 months. In cross-validation, the 13-signature model distinguished ophthalmopathy from stable hyperthyroidism with roughly 90% sensitivity and almost 83% specificity, and in the test set the corresponding values were about 80% and 75%. Sample size was not predetermined statistically, and investigators were not blinded to group allocation. Most of the expanded thyroid clonotypes with a frequency above 0.001 were also detected in blood, and it was suggested that the thyroid immune response may be reflected by blood repertoires.

As encoded in the germline V gene, CDR1 is LGHNA while CDR2 is YSLEER. CDR3 length: 16 amino acids, cysteine to phenylalanine. Of the read, only the CDR3 DNA is kept; its 48 bases are in frame from base 1. Trimming removed 5 bases from V and 2 bases from J, leaving 19 bases between the germline ends. TCR beta CDR3 regions were amplified from RNA transcripts for repertoire sequencing. The first round was an RT-PCR using HTBI primers with the Qiagen OneStep RT-PCR kit, and this first round was followed by a second-round multiplex PCR, then size selection and purification. Libraries were sequenced on an Illumina HiSeq2000 using paired-end 100 bp reads. Concerning the study's data processing: SOAPnuke was used to process the reads, removing any read that contained adapters or uncalled bases, had a mean Phred below 15, or lacked an exact match to the constant primer or identifier. COPE v1.2.5 was used to merge high-quality paired reads. Clonotypes were defined as unique nucleotide sequences and were aligned to IMGT TRB V, D and J references using MiTCR v1.1. The analysis was limited to V-J combinations with a frequency above 0.0001, which together covered approximately 99% of repertoires. For each V-J combination, a TCR clonal expansion and chaos score was defined as F50 clonal expansion divided by the chaos observed in the TCRdist matrix. Welch's t-statistics and random forest were used to narrow the features down to roughly twelve V-J combinations, which were then fed into a naive Bayes classifier. Thyroid-blood repertoire similarity was quantified with the Morisita-Horn index. The public reads were reprocessed in TCRdb via fastp at Q25 and MiXCR, keeping in-frame beta chains. Rows merge per CDR3 protein into single entries with the most common DNA and genes. The V and J calls were determined by TCRdb, not by the authors. Present in this sample are approximately 1.2 million distinct CDR3 sequences, about 35% of which were seen just once. The ten largest clonotypes hold over 8.5% of the sample.

The sequenced sample consisted of peripheral blood or thyroid tissue (not recorded which). This chain joins TRBV4-3 to TRBJ2-7, and possibly TRBD1, on 5 matching bases. The TCR originated in an adult man with Graves' hyperthyroidism. The CDR3 reads CASSSGFDVQAYEQYF. The nucleotide sequence reads as follows: TGCGCCAGCAGCTCAGGGTTCGATGTACAGGCCTACGAGCAGTACTTC.